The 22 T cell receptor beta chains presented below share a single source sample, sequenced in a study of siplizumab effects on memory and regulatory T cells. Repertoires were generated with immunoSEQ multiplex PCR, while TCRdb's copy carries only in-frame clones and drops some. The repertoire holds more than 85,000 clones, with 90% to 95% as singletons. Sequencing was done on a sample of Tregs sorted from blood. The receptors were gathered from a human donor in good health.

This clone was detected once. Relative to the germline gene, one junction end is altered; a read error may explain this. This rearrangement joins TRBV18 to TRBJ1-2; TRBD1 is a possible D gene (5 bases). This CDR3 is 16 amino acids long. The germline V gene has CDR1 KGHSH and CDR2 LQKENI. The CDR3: CASSLPPGSLGLSRVF. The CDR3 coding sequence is TGTGCCAGCTCACTTCCCCCCGGATCTCTGGGGCTATCTAGGGTCTTC.

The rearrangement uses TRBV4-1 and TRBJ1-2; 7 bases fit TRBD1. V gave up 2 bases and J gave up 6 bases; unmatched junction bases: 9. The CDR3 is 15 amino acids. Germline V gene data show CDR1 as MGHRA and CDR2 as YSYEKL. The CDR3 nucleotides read TGCGCCAGCAGCCAACCCAGACAGGGACTGGATGGCTACACCTTC. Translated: CASSQPRQGLDGYTF.

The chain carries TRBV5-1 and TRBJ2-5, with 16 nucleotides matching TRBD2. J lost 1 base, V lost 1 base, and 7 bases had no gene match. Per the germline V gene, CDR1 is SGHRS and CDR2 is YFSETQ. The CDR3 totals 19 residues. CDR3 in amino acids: CASSLWGTSGRASQETQYF. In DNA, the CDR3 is TGCGCCAGCAGCTTGTGGGGGACTAGCGGGAGGGCCAGCCAAGAGACCCAGTACTTC.

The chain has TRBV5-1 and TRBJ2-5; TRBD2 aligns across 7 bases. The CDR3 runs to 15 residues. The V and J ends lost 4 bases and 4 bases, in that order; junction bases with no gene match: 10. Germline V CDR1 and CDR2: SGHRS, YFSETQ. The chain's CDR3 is CASSPAGELSETQYF. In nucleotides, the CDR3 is TGCGCCAGCAGCCCGGCGGGGGAGTTGTCAGAGACCCAGTACTTC.

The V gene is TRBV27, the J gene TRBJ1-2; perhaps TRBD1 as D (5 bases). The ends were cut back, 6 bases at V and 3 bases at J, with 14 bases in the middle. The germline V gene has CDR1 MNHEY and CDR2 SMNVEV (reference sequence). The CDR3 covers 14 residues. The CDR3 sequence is CASSPQGQYYGYTF. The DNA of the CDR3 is TGTGCCAGCAGCCCCCAGGGCCAATACTATGGCTACACCTTC.

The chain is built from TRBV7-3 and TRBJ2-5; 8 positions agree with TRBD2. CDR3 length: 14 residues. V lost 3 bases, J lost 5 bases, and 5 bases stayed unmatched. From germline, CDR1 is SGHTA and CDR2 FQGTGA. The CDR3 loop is CASSFAGGSETQYF. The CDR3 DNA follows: TGTGCCAGCAGCTTTGCGGGAGGAAGTGAGACCCAGTACTTC. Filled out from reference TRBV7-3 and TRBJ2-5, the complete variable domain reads GAGVSQTPSNKVTEKGKYVELRCDPISGHTALYWYRQSLGQGPEFLIYFQGTGAADDSGLPNDRFFAVRPEGSVSTLKIQRTERGDSAVYLCASSFAGGSETQYFGPGTRLLVL.

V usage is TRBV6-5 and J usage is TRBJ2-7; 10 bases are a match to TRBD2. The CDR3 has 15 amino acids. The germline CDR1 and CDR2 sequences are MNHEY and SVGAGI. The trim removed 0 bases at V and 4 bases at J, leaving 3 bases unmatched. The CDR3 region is CASSYSSSGSYEQYF. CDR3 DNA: TGTGCCAGCAGTTACTCGTCTAGCGGGAGTTACGAGCAGTACTTC.

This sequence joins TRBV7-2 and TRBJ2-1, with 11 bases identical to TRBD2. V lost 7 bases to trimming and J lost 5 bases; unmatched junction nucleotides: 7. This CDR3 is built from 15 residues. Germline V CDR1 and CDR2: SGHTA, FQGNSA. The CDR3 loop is CASTLRLAGNNEQFF. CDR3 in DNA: TGTGCCAGCACACTGAGACTAGCGGGGAACAATGAGCAGTTCTTC.

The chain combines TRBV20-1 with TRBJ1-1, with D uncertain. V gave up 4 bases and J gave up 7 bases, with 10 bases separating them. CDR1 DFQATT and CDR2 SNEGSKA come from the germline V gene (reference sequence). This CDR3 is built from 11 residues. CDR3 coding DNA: TGCAGTGCTATACTCGGAGTTGAAGCTTTCTTT. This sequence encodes CSAILGVEAFF.

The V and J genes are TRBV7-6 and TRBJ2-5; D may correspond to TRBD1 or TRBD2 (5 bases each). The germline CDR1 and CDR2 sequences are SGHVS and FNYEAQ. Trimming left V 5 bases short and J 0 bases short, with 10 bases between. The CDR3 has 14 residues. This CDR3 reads CASSRGVHQETQYF. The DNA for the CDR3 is TGTGCCAGCAGCAGAGGGGTCCACCAAGAGACCCAGTACTTC.

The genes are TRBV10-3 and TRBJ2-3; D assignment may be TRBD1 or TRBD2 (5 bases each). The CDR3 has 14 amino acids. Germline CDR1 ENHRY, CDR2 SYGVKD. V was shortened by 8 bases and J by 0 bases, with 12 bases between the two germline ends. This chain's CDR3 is CAISGGMSTDTQYF. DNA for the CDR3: TGTGCCATCTCTGGGGGAATGAGCACAGATACGCAGTATTTT.

CDR3 nucleotides: TGTGCCAGCAGCTTTACCTCCCCAGGAACTGAAGCTTTCTTT. Residues: CASSFTSPGTEAFF. V gene TRBV11-2 combines with J gene TRBJ1-1; D gene unclear. The length of the CDR3 is 14 residues. V was trimmed by 3 bases and J by 5 bases, leaving 13 bases between them. Germline assignment: CDR1 SGHAT and CDR2 FQNNGV.

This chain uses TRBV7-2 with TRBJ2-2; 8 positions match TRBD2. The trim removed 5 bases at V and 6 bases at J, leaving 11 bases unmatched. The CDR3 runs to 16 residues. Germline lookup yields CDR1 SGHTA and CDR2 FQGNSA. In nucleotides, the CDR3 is TGTGCCAGCAGCCCCGGACTAGCTTTTAAGGCCGGGGAGCTGTTTTTT. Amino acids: CASSPGLAFKAGELFF.

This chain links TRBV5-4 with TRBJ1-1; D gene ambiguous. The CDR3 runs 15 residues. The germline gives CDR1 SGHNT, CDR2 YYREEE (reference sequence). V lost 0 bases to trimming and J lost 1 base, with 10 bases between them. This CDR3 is CASSLGGRGNTEAFF. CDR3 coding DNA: TGTGCCAGCAGCTTGGGTGGCAGAGGGAACACTGAAGCTTTCTTT.

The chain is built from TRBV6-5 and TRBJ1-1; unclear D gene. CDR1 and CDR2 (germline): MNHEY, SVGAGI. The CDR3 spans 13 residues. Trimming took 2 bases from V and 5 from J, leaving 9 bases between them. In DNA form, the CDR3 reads TGTGCCAGCAGTTACAGGGATTGGACTGAAGCTTTCTTT. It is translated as CASSYRDWTEAFF.

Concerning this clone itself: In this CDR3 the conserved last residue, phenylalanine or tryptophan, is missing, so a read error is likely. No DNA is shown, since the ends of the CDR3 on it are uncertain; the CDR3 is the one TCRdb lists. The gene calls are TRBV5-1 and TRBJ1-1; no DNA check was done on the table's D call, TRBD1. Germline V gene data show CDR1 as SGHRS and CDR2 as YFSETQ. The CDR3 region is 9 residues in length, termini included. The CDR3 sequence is CASSLAGPP.

The CDR3 loop is CASSWAGHDNSPLHF. As DNA, the CDR3 is TGTGCCAGCAGCTGGGCGGGACACGATAATTCACCCCTCCACTTT. The J gene is TRBJ1-6, the V gene TRBV6-6; tentative D call: TRBD1 (6 bases). In germline, CDR1 is MNHNY, CDR2 SVGAGI (reference sequence). V was trimmed by 6 bases and J by 5 bases, leaving 14 bases between them. The CDR3 contains 15 residues.

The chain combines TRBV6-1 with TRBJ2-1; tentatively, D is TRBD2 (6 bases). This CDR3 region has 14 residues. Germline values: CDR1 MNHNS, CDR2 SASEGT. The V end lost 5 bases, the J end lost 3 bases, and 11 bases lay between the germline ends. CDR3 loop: CASSSGSFYNEQFF. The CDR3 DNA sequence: TGTGCCAGCAGTTCCGGGAGCTTCTACAATGAGCAGTTCTTC.

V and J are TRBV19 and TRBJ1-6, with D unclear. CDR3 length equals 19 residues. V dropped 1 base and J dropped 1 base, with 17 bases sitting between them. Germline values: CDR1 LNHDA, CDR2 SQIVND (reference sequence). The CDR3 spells CASSIVAFYTGSYNSPLHF. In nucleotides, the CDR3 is TGTGCCAGTAGTATAGTAGCCTTCTACACGGGATCCTATAATTCACCCCTCCACTTT.

CDR3 DNA sequence: TGTGCCAGCAGTACCCTCTACACCGGGGAGCTGTTTTTT. Translation: CASSTLYTGELFF. The J gene is TRBJ2-2, the V gene TRBV6-6; no firm D call. Germline V gives CDR1 MNHNY, CDR2 SVGAGI (reference sequence). The CDR3 is made up of 13 amino acids. The V end lost 5 bases, the J end lost 3 bases, and 7 bases lay between the germline ends.

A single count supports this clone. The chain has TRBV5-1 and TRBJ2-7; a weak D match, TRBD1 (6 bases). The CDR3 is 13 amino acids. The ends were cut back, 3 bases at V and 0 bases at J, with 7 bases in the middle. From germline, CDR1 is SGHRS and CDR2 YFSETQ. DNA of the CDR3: TGCGCCAGCAGCTCGGACAGCTCCTACGAGCAGTACTTC. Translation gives CASSSDSSYEQYF.

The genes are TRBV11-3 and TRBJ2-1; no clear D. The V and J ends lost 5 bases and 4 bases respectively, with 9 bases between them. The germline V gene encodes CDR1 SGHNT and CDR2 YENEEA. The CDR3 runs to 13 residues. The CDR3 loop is CASSVDGYNEQFF. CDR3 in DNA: TGTGCCAGCAGCGTGGACGGTTACAATGAGCAGTTCTTC.